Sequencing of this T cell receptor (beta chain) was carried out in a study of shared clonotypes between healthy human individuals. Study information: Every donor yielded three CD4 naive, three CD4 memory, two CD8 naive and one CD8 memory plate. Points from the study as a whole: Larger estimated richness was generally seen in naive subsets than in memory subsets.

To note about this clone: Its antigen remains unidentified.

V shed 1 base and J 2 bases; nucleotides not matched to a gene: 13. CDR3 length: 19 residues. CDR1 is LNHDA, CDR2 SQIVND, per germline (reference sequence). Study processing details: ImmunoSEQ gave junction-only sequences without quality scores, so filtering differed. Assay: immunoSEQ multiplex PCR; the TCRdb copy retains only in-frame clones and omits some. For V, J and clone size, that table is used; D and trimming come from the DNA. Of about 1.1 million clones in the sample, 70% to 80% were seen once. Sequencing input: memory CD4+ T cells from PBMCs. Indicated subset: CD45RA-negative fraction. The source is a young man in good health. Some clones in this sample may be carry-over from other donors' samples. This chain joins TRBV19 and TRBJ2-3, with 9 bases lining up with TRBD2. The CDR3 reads CASSIVPWGLAGSTDTQYF. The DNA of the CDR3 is TGTGCCAGTAGTATAGTGCCGTGGGGTCTAGCGGGGTCCACAGATACGCAGTATTTT.